This TCR beta chain was sequenced in a study of a mutant IDH1 vaccine in newly diagnosed glioma. As to time point: week 35, safety follow-up. What each vaccine dose contained was 300 ug of mutant IDH1 20-mer peptide, accompanied by topical imiquimod. The table came from immunoSEQ multiplex PCR; TCRdb's copy has only in-frame clones and leaves some out. The sample comprises 60,000 to 65,000 clones, roughly 76% of which are singletons, and 5.4% rests with the top ten. With regard to this clone: Its cognate antigen is unknown. This same CDR3 is encoded by further DNA sequences in the sample.

Source: PBMCs, taken from a glioma patient whose treatment included an IDH1 peptide vaccine. The sequence derives from a man aged 40-49 years with glioma.

CDR3 sequence reads: CASSIVLDRGAETQYF. Written as DNA, the CDR3 is TGTGCCAGTAGTATAGTCCTCGACAGGGGTGCTGAGACCCAGTACTTC. This chain uses TRBV19 with TRBJ2-5, with TRBD1 matching over 8 bases. The junction had 9 bases not matched to a gene; V was cut back by 1 base and J by 5 bases. This CDR3 is built from 16 residues. CDR1 and CDR2 (germline): LNHDA, SQIVND (reference sequence).